These T cell receptor beta chains were read from a single sample in a study of T cells in Graves' hyperthyroidism and ophthalmopathy. TCRdb called the multiplex PCR reads again in MiXCR, with one record for every CDR3 protein. The sample lists around 380,000 distinct CDR3 sequences, about 13% seen once, with less than 25% in the top ten. The sequenced sample consisted of blood. These receptors came from a man aged 30 to 45 with Graves' hyperthyroidism that later progressed to Graves' ophthalmopathy. CDR3s include the opening cysteine and the closing phenylalanine or tryptophan. The D gene is left open where the match is weak. The size of a clone is reported for some rows only, either as once, few or many, or as a class for expanded clones.

d_call: -
v_call: TRBV3-1
j_call: TRBJ2-7
clone_size: many
cdr3_aa: CASSQETYEQYF
cdr3_nt: TGTGCCAGCAGCCAAGAGACCTACGAGCAGTACTTC

d_call: -
v_call: TRBV3-1
j_call: TRBJ2-1
clone_size: -
cdr3_aa: CASSQANINEQFF
cdr3_nt: TGTGCCAGCAGCCAAGCGAACATCAATGAGCAGTTCTTC

d_call: -
v_call: TRBV7-9
j_call: TRBJ2-1
clone_size: few
cdr3_aa: CASSLADRRWQFF
cdr3_nt: TGTGCCAGCAGCTTAGCGGACCGGCGGTGGCAGTTCTTC

d_call: -
v_call: TRBV28
j_call: TRBJ1-3
clone_size: many
cdr3_aa: CASSFSAPVRTIYF
cdr3_nt: TGTGCCAGCAGTTTCTCCGCCCCCGTAAGAACCATATATTTT

d_call: -
v_call: TRBV25-1
j_call: TRBJ1-2
clone_size: -
cdr3_aa: CASSGWGAEDNYGYTF
cdr3_nt: TGTGCCAGCAGTGGTTGGGGGGCGGAAGATAACTATGGCTACACCTTC

d_call: -
v_call: TRBV7-2
j_call: TRBJ1-1
clone_size: many
cdr3_aa: CASSFSATNTEAFF
cdr3_nt: TGTGCCAGCAGCTTTTCGGCGACGAACACTGAAGCTTTCTTT

d_call: -
v_call: TRBV20-1
j_call: TRBJ2-1
clone_size: -
cdr3_aa: CSASVGGNLYNEQFF
cdr3_nt: TGCAGTGCCTCTGTCGGGGGCAACCTATACAATGAGCAGTTCTTC

d_call: -
v_call: TRBV6-1
j_call: TRBJ2-1
clone_size: -
cdr3_aa: CASLAAPNEQFF
cdr3_nt: TGTGCCAGTCTAGCCGCGCCCAATGAGCAGTTCTTC

d_call: TRBD2
v_call: TRBV6-1
j_call: TRBJ2-7
clone_size: few
cdr3_aa: CASSDPSGGVYEQYF
cdr3_nt: TGTGCCAGCAGTGATCCTAGCGGGGGCGTCTACGAGCAGTACTTC

d_call: TRBD1
v_call: TRBV20-1
j_call: TRBJ2-7
clone_size: few
cdr3_aa: CSAREETGIGEQYF
cdr3_nt: TGCAGTGCTAGAGAGGAGACAGGGATCGGCGAGCAGTACTTC

d_call: -
v_call: TRBV28
j_call: TRBJ1-5
clone_size: many
cdr3_aa: CASSSPRGSSNQPQHF
cdr3_nt: TGTGCCAGCAGTTCTCCCAGGGGTTCTAGCAATCAGCCCCAGCATTTT

d_call: TRBD1
v_call: TRBV28
j_call: TRBJ2-7
clone_size: many
cdr3_aa: CASSSPGQGTYEQYF
cdr3_nt: TGTGCCAGCAGCTCGCCGGGACAGGGAACCTACGAGCAGTACTTC

d_call: TRBD1
v_call: TRBV5-1
j_call: TRBJ2-7
clone_size: many
cdr3_aa: CASSPRTGASYEQYF
cdr3_nt: TGCGCCAGCAGCCCCCGAACAGGGGCCTCCTACGAGCAGTACTTC

d_call: -
v_call: TRBV12-3/TRBV12-4
j_call: TRBJ1-5
clone_size: many
cdr3_aa: CASSKTGEGQPQHF
cdr3_nt: TGTGCCAGCAGCAAAACGGGCGAGGGACAGCCCCAGCATTTT

d_call: -
v_call: TRBV19
j_call: TRBJ1-2
clone_size: -
cdr3_aa: CASRTFSNYGYTF
cdr3_nt: TGTGCCAGTAGGACATTTTCTAACTATGGCTACACCTTC

d_call: TRBD1
v_call: TRBV30
j_call: TRBJ2-7
clone_size: many
cdr3_aa: CAWSVGQGGYF
cdr3_nt: TGTGCCTGGAGTGTAGGACAGGGGGGGTACTTC

d_call: -
v_call: TRBV6-5
j_call: TRBJ1-2
clone_size: few
cdr3_aa: CASSYEGGAGGYTF
cdr3_nt: TGTGCCAGCAGTTACGAAGGAGGCGCTGGTGGCTACACCTTC

d_call: -
v_call: TRBV10-2
j_call: TRBJ2-7
clone_size: once
cdr3_aa: CASSPGDSHSYEQYF
cdr3_nt: TGCGCCAGCAGTCCTGGAGACAGCCACTCCTACGAGCAGTACTTC

d_call: TRBD1
v_call: TRBV7-3
j_call: TRBJ1-2
clone_size: -
cdr3_aa: CASSLIRTGNYGYTF
cdr3_nt: TGTGCCAGCAGCTTAATAAGGACAGGGAACTATGGCTACACCTTC

d_call: -
v_call: TRBV20-1
j_call: TRBJ1-1
clone_size: -
cdr3_aa: CSARDLAVTEAFF
cdr3_nt: TGCAGTGCTAGAGATCTGGCAGTCACTGAAGCTTTCTTT

d_call: -
v_call: TRBV4-2
j_call: TRBJ2-1
clone_size: few
cdr3_aa: CASSLAKSWTDEQFF
cdr3_nt: TGTGCCAGCAGCCTAGCAAAGTCTTGGACTGATGAGCAGTTCTTC

d_call: TRBD1
v_call: TRBV7-2
j_call: TRBJ2-5
clone_size: many
cdr3_aa: CASSLGNRGRETQYF
cdr3_nt: TGTGCCAGCAGCTTGGGGAACAGGGGGAGGGAGACCCAGTACTTC

d_call: -
v_call: TRBV6-1
j_call: TRBJ2-7
clone_size: many
cdr3_aa: CASSYNRVSYEQYF
cdr3_nt: TGTGCCAGCAGTTATAACAGGGTCTCCTACGAGCAGTACTTC

d_call: -
v_call: TRBV7-9
j_call: TRBJ1-3
clone_size: -
cdr3_aa: CASTTRASGNTIYF
cdr3_nt: TGTGCCAGCACGACTCGGGCAAGTGGAAACACCATATATTTT

d_call: -
v_call: TRBV28
j_call: TRBJ2-3
clone_size: few
cdr3_aa: CATLSYPGTDTQYF
cdr3_nt: TGTGCCACGTTATCGTATCCGGGCACAGATACGCAGTATTTT

d_call: -
v_call: TRBV10-3
j_call: TRBJ1-1
clone_size: few
cdr3_aa: CAISGSGSEAFF
cdr3_nt: TGTGCCATCAGTGGCTCAGGTTCTGAAGCTTTCTTT

d_call: -
v_call: TRBV28
j_call: TRBJ1-2
clone_size: few
cdr3_aa: CASSSPSTAFYGYTF
cdr3_nt: TGTGCCAGCAGTTCCCCCTCGACAGCTTTCTATGGCTACACCTTC

d_call: -
v_call: TRBV20-1
j_call: TRBJ2-1
clone_size: few
cdr3_aa: CSASGQETYNEQFF
cdr3_nt: TGCAGTGCCAGTGGCCAGGAGACTTACAATGAGCAGTTCTTC

d_call: -
v_call: TRBV29-1
j_call: TRBJ2-2
clone_size: -
cdr3_aa: CSVPLPDTGELFF
cdr3_nt: TGCAGCGTCCCCTTGCCAGACACCGGGGAGCTGTTTTTT

d_call: -
v_call: TRBV6-1
j_call: TRBJ1-1
clone_size: -
cdr3_aa: CASSPPGGMNTEAFF
cdr3_nt: TGTGCCAGCAGCCCCCCGGGAGGGATGAACACTGAAGCTTTCTTT

d_call: -
v_call: TRBV5-1
j_call: TRBJ1-2
clone_size: many
cdr3_aa: CASSLGLGAGYGYTF
cdr3_nt: TGCGCCAGCAGCCTCGGACTCGGCGCGGGCTATGGCTACACCTTC

d_call: TRBD2
v_call: TRBV7-2
j_call: TRBJ2-3
clone_size: many
cdr3_aa: CASSPASGLPHYTQYF
cdr3_nt: TGTGCCAGCAGCCCGGCTAGCGGCCTACCGCACTATACGCAGTATTTT